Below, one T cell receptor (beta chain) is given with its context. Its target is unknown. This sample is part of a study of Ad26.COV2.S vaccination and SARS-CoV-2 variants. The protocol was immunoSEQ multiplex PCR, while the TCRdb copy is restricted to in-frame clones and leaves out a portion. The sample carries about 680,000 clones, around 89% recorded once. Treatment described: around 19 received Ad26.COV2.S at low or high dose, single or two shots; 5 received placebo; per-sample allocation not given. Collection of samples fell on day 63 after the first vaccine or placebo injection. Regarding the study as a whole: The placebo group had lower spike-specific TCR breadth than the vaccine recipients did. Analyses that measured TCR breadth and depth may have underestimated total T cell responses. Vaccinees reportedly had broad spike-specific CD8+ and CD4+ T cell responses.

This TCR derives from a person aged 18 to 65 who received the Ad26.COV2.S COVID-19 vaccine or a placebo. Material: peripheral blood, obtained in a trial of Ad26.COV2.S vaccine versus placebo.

The CDR3 sequence is CATSADPYNEKLFF. CDR3 in DNA: TGTGCCACCAGTGCGGACCCTTATAATGAAAAACTGTTTTTT. The chain uses TRBV24-1 and TRBJ1-4; D gene uncertain. CDR1 and CDR2 (germline): KGHDR, SFDVKD. This CDR3 contains 14 residues. Trimming removed 5 bases at V and 4 bases at J, with 10 bases between.